This T cell receptor (beta chain) stems from a study of T cells in Graves' hyperthyroidism and ophthalmopathy. Findings of the study overall: A median around 6 months before onset, the model predicted ophthalmopathy. By a 13 V-J model, ophthalmopathy was set apart from stable hyperthyroidism.

This clonotype was seen repeatedly, ten times or more. Its matching antigen is unknown. There were TCR beta CDR3 regions amplified from RNA transcripts. When the TCR CDR3 underwent first-round RT-PCR, the HTBI primer set was used. Using its own MiXCR run on the multiplex PCR reads, TCRdb lists one record per CDR3 protein. This table has 350,000 or so distinct CDR3 sequences, about a sixth appearing once. Germline CDR1 reads SQVTM; CDR2 reads ANQGSEA. V trimming: 2 bases; J trimming: 1 base; junction bases outside the gene matches: 6. This CDR3 region has 15 residues. Every diagnosis used clinical symptoms, serum thyroxine and TRAb, thyroid ultrasound and orbital computed tomography.

V is TRBV29-1 and J is TRBJ1-1, with 8 bases identical to TRBD1. The origin of this receptor is a woman in her thirties with Graves' hyperthyroidism that later progressed to Graves' ophthalmopathy. Sequencing used blood. CDR3 region: CSVEHRDRSNTEAFF. In nucleotides, the CDR3 is TGCAGCGTTGAACACCGGGACAGGTCGAACACTGAAGCTTTCTTT.